This is a list of T cell receptor beta chains from one sample in a study of cytomegalovirus exposure and HLA in healthy donors. Clones were sequenced by immunoSEQ multiplex PCR, and TCRdb holds only the in-frame ones, with some missing. The profile shows some 150,000 clones, around nine tenths of them singletons. Sequenced input: PBMCs. These receptors originate from a woman aged 18-29 years in good health and CMV-seropositive. Each CDR3 is given with its conserved first and last residue. The order of the fields is D gene, CDR3 length, J gene, V gene, clone size, CDR3 DNA, CDR3 protein. A D gene is named only where the DNA matches it firmly. Only some rows state a clone size, as once, few, many or a class for expanded clones.

d_gene: TRBD1; len: 13; j_gene: TRBJ2-7; v_gene: TRBV7-9; abundance: NA; CDR3nt: TGTGCCAGCAGCATGGACAGGGGGCTTGAGCAGTACTTC; CDR3aa: CASSMDRGLEQYF
d_gene: NA; len: 14; j_gene: TRBJ2-7; v_gene: TRBV19; abundance: once; CDR3nt: TGTGCCAGTAGTATCCGGCAGGCCTCCTACGAGCAGTACTTC; CDR3aa: CASSIRQASYEQYF
d_gene: TRBD1; len: 15; j_gene: TRBJ2-5; v_gene: TRBV6-1; abundance: NA; CDR3nt: TGTGCCAGCAGTGAGAGGGACAGGAACCAAGAGACCCAGTACTTC; CDR3aa: CASSERDRNQETQYF
d_gene: NA; len: 17; j_gene: TRBJ1-1; v_gene: TRBV19; abundance: NA; CDR3nt: TGTGCCAGTAGTATGCCCCTTGGCAGCGCGATGAACACTGAAGCTTTCTTT; CDR3aa: CASSMPLGSAMNTEAFF
d_gene: TRBD1; len: 14; j_gene: TRBJ2-7; v_gene: TRBV7-8; abundance: NA; CDR3nt: TGTGCCAGCAGCCAGGACAGGGTGATCGACGAGCAGTACTTC; CDR3aa: CASSQDRVIDEQYF
d_gene: TRBD1; len: 14; j_gene: TRBJ2-5; v_gene: TRBV6-1; abundance: NA; CDR3nt: TGTGCCAGCAGTGCACGGGGACAGCAAGAGACCCAGTACTTC; CDR3aa: CASSARGQQETQYF
d_gene: NA; len: 14; j_gene: TRBJ2-3; v_gene: TRBV5-1; abundance: once; CDR3nt: TGCGCCAGCAGCTCCCGCAGGGAGGCAGATACGCAGTATTTT; CDR3aa: CASSSRREADTQYF
d_gene: NA; len: 12; j_gene: TRBJ2-7; v_gene: TRBV14; abundance: NA; CDR3nt: TGTGCCAGCAGCCTCAGGGACTACGAGCAGTACTTC; CDR3aa: CASSLRDYEQYF
d_gene: NA; len: 14; j_gene: TRBJ2-2; v_gene: TRBV18; abundance: NA; CDR3nt: TGTGCCAGCTCACCACCGACGGGCACCGGGGAGCTGTTTTTT; CDR3aa: CASSPPTGTGELFF
d_gene: NA; len: 13; j_gene: TRBJ2-7; v_gene: TRBV6-1; abundance: NA; CDR3nt: TGTGCCAGCAGTGGACACAGGTCCTACGAGCAGTACTTC; CDR3aa: CASSGHRSYEQYF
d_gene: NA; len: 16; j_gene: TRBJ2-3; v_gene: TRBV5-1; abundance: NA; CDR3nt: TGCGCCAGCAGCTTGGTCCCTAGCCCTAGCACAGATACGCAGTATTTT; CDR3aa: CASSLVPSPSTDTQYF
d_gene: TRBD1; len: 14; j_gene: TRBJ2-7; v_gene: TRBV7-3; abundance: once; CDR3nt: TGTGCCAGCAGCTCCGGGACAGGGTCCGACGAGCAGTACTTC; CDR3aa: CASSSGTGSDEQYF
d_gene: TRBD1; len: 13; j_gene: TRBJ1-1; v_gene: TRBV10-1; abundance: NA; CDR3nt: TGCGCCAGCAGTGCCCGGACAGGGACTGAAGCTTTCTTT; CDR3aa: CASSARTGTEAFF
d_gene: TRBD2; len: 14; j_gene: TRBJ2-3; v_gene: TRBV6-5; abundance: once; CDR3nt: TGTGCCAGCAATAGACTAGCGGGCACAGATACGCAGTATTTT; CDR3aa: CASNRLAGTDTQYF
d_gene: TRBD1; len: 19; j_gene: TRBJ2-7; v_gene: TRBV11-3; abundance: NA; CDR3nt: TGTGCCAGCAGCTTAGGTCGTTCTCCCCTGGACAGGGAAGCCTACGAGCAGTACTTC; CDR3aa: CASSLGRSPLDREAYEQYF
d_gene: TRBD2; len: 12; j_gene: TRBJ2-7; v_gene: TRBV5-5; abundance: NA; CDR3nt: TGTGCCAGCAGCTTGGGACTAGCGAATGAGTACTTC; CDR3aa: CASSLGLANEYF
d_gene: TRBD2; len: 14; j_gene: TRBJ2-1; v_gene: TRBV5-1; abundance: NA; CDR3nt: TGCGCCAGCAGCTCTACTAGCGCCTACAATGAGCAGTTCTTC; CDR3aa: CASSSTSAYNEQFF
d_gene: NA; len: 13; j_gene: TRBJ2-7; v_gene: TRBV11-2; abundance: once; CDR3nt: TGTGCCAGCAGCTACCCAGGGGTCGGCGAGCAGTACTTC; CDR3aa: CASSYPGVGEQYF
d_gene: TRBD2; len: 14; j_gene: TRBJ2-2; v_gene: TRBV11-3; abundance: once; CDR3nt: TGTGCCAGCAACTCCGGGACTAGCACCGGGGAGCTGTTTTTT; CDR3aa: CASNSGTSTGELFF
d_gene: TRBD2; len: 15; j_gene: TRBJ2-3; v_gene: TRBV15; abundance: NA; CDR3nt: TGTGCCACCAGCAGAGGGACTAGCCCCACAGATACGCAGTATTTT; CDR3aa: CATSRGTSPTDTQYF
d_gene: NA; len: 14; j_gene: TRBJ2-7; v_gene: TRBV5-6; abundance: once; CDR3nt: TGTGCCAGCAGCTTGGGGGGGCGCTTCCACGAGCAGTACTTC; CDR3aa: CASSLGGRFHEQYF
d_gene: TRBD1; len: 14; j_gene: TRBJ1-2; v_gene: TRBV7-2; abundance: NA; CDR3nt: TGTGCCAGCAGCTTGGACAGGGAGGGCGTAGGCTACACCTTC; CDR3aa: CASSLDREGVGYTF
d_gene: TRBD1; len: 16; j_gene: TRBJ2-3; v_gene: TRBV5-1; abundance: NA; CDR3nt: TGCGCCAGCAGCTCCGGATGGACAGGGGTGACAGATACGCAGTATTTT; CDR3aa: CASSSGWTGVTDTQYF
d_gene: TRBD1; len: 15; j_gene: TRBJ2-5; v_gene: TRBV5-1; abundance: once; CDR3nt: TGCGCCAGCAGCTTGGCCGGGACAGGGGCAGAGACCCAGTACTTC; CDR3aa: CASSLAGTGAETQYF
d_gene: NA; len: 13; j_gene: TRBJ2-7; v_gene: TRBV7-9; abundance: once; CDR3nt: TGTGCCTCCAGGGCAGAAAAGTCCGGCGAGCAGTACTTC; CDR3aa: CASRAEKSGEQYF
d_gene: TRBD1; len: 15; j_gene: TRBJ1-5; v_gene: TRBV7-6; abundance: NA; CDR3nt: TGTGCCAGCAGCCCGGTAGACAGGGAAAGTCAGCCCCAGCATTTT; CDR3aa: CASSPVDRESQPQHF
d_gene: TRBD1; len: 13; j_gene: TRBJ2-7; v_gene: TRBV30; abundance: NA; CDR3nt: TGTGCCTCTGAAAGGGGACAGACCTACGAGCAGTACTTC; CDR3aa: CASERGQTYEQYF
d_gene: NA; len: 16; j_gene: TRBJ2-1; v_gene: TRBV4-2; abundance: NA; CDR3nt: TGTGCCAGCAGCCCGCTGGTAGGGAGCTCCTACAATGAGCAGTTCTTC; CDR3aa: CASSPLVGSSYNEQFF
d_gene: NA; len: 11; j_gene: TRBJ2-7; v_gene: TRBV28; abundance: NA; CDR3nt: TGTGCCAGCATGGAGGCCTACGAGCAGTACTTC; CDR3aa: CASMEAYEQYF
d_gene: NA; len: 14; j_gene: TRBJ2-2; v_gene: TRBV7-3; abundance: NA; CDR3nt: TGTGCCAGCAGCTTAACGCGAAACACCGGGGAGCTGTTTTTT; CDR3aa: CASSLTRNTGELFF
d_gene: NA; len: 15; j_gene: TRBJ2-1; v_gene: TRBV11-3; abundance: NA; CDR3nt: TGTGCCAGCAGCCACCGGGGGACAGCAAACAATGAGCAGTTCTTC; CDR3aa: CASSHRGTANNEQFF
d_gene: TRBD1; len: 17; j_gene: TRBJ2-2; v_gene: TRBV5-1; abundance: once; CDR3nt: TGCGCCAGCAGCCCAAGGACAGGACCAACAAACACCGGGGAGCTGTTTTTT; CDR3aa: CASSPRTGPTNTGELFF
d_gene: NA; len: 15; j_gene: TRBJ2-3; v_gene: TRBV10-2; abundance: NA; CDR3nt: TGCGCCAGCAGTGATGGGGGGATACTCACAGATACGCAGTATTTT; CDR3aa: CASSDGGILTDTQYF
d_gene: NA; len: 14; j_gene: TRBJ2-7; v_gene: TRBV11-3; abundance: NA; CDR3nt: TGTGCCAGCAGCTTAGATGTCTTCTACTACGAGCAGTACTTC; CDR3aa: CASSLDVFYYEQYF
d_gene: TRBD1; len: 12; j_gene: TRBJ1-2; v_gene: TRBV7-9; abundance: NA; CDR3nt: TGTGCCAGCAGCTATGACAGGGACGGCTACACCTTC; CDR3aa: CASSYDRDGYTF
d_gene: TRBD2; len: 18; j_gene: TRBJ2-3; v_gene: TRBV6-1; abundance: once; CDR3nt: TGTGCCAGCAGTGACTTCCCTAGCGGGAGTGGGGGCACAGATACGCAGTATTTT; CDR3aa: CASSDFPSGSGGTDTQYF
d_gene: NA; len: 13; j_gene: TRBJ1-2; v_gene: TRBV5-1; abundance: NA; CDR3nt: TGCGCCAGCAGCTTGGCGGGGGGCCAAGGCTACACCTTC; CDR3aa: CASSLAGGQGYTF
d_gene: NA; len: 16; j_gene: TRBJ2-2; v_gene: TRBV27; abundance: NA; CDR3nt: TGTGCCAGCAGTTCCGGTACGAGAGCGGGCACCGGGGAGCTGTTTTTT; CDR3aa: CASSSGTRAGTGELFF
d_gene: TRBD2; len: 16; j_gene: TRBJ2-1; v_gene: TRBV4-1; abundance: NA; CDR3nt: TGCGCCAGCAGCCCGAGACTAGCGGGAGTCTACAATGAGCAGTTCTTC; CDR3aa: CASSPRLAGVYNEQFF
d_gene: TRBD1; len: 15; j_gene: TRBJ2-7; v_gene: TRBV11-3; abundance: NA; CDR3nt: TGTGCCAGCAGCTTAGGTGGGACAGCTTCCTACGAGCAGTACTTC; CDR3aa: CASSLGGTASYEQYF